The sequence of this T cell receptor (beta chain) was determined in a study of T cell changes during pregnancy in multiple sclerosis. Between the trimmed V and J ends, which lost 3 bases and 1 base, there was a span of 12 bases. Germline values: CDR1 LGHNT, CDR2 FRNRAP. The CDR3 is 15 amino acids. Sequencing was performed with immunoSEQ multiplex PCR; in TCRdb, only in-frame clones are kept and a portion is missing. This table has approximately 90,000 clones, over 90% appearing once. The input for sequencing was peripheral blood, taken in the third trimester of pregnancy. This receptor was taken from a female donor with multiple sclerosis, enrolled in a pregnancy study. The chain uses TRBV12-5 and TRBJ2-5, with a possible D match to TRBD1 (5 bases). CDR3 sequence (DNA): TGTGCTAGTGGTTTCGGCAGGGCCCCCCAAGAGACCCAGTACTTC. Its protein is CASGFGRAPQETQYF.